This T cell receptor beta chain was retrieved from a study of cytomegalovirus exposure and HLA in healthy donors. Study-wide points: It was shown in a later analysis that HLA-associated TCR beta chains were more clonally expanded than other, equally common chains. Accounts indicate the classifier identified cytomegalovirus status with strong specificity and sensitivity. Beyond CMV serostatus, there was no information to go on about immune exposure. In an earlier analysis, productive rearrangement rates for most beta V segments clustered near 87% or 30%.

J gave up 6 bases and V 0 bases, and 5 bases lay outside the gene matches. CDR3 length equals 15 residues. Per the germline V gene, CDR1 is MNHNY and CDR2 is SVGAGI (reference sequence). The PCR ran on 60 Vbeta and 13 Jbeta primers. The table came from immunoSEQ multiplex PCR; TCRdb's copy has only in-frame clones and leaves some out. Reported are around 130,000 clones; the ten largest clones contain 2%. On this clone: Its antigen is not identified.

This TCR came from a woman aged 55-75 years in good health and CMV-seronegative. The specimen sequenced was PBMCs. The V call is TRBV6-6, the J call TRBJ2-1; 7 bases are a match to TRBD2. CDR3 DNA: TGTGCCAGCAGTTACTCTAAGACTAGCCGCAATGAGCAGTTCTTC. Protein product: CASSYSKTSRNEQFF.